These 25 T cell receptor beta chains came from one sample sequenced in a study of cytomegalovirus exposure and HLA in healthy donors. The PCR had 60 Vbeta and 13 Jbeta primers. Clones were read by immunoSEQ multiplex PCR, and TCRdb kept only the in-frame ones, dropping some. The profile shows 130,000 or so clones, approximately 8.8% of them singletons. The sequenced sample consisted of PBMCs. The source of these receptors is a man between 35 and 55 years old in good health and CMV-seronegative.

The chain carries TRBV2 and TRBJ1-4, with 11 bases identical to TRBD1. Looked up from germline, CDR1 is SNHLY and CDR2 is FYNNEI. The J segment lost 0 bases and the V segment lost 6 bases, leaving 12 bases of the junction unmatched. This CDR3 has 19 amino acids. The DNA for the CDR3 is TGTGCCAGCAGCTATGCGGACAGGGGGCCACCAGCAACTAATGAAAAACTGTTTTTT. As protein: CASSYADRGPPATNEKLFF.

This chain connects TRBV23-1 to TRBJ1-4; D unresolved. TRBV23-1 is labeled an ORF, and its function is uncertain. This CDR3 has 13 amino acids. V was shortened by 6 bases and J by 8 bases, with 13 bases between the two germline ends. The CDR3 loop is CASRDLGGEKLFF. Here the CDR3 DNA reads TGCGCCAGCAGGGACCTGGGAGGAGAAAAACTGTTTTTT.

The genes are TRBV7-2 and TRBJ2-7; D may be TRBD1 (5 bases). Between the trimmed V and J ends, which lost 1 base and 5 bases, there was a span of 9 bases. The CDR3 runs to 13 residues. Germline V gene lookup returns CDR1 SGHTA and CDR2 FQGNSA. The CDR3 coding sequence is TGTGCCAGCAGCTTAGTAATAGGGGACGAGCAGTACTTC. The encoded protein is CASSLVIGDEQYF.

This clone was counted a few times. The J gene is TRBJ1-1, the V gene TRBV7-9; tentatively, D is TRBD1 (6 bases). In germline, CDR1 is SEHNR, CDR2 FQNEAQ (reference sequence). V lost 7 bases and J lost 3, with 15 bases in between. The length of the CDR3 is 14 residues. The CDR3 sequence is CASTFRQVDTEAFF. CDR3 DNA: TGTGCCAGCACCTTCAGACAGGTAGACACTGAAGCTTTCTTT.

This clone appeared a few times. CDR3 sequence (DNA): TGCGCCAGCAGCCTAACCCCCCCGGGACAGGGGAGATACGAGCAGTACTTC. It codes for CASSLTPPGQGRYEQYF. The chain employs TRBV5-1 and TRBJ2-7, with 10 bases that match TRBD1. The CDR3 spans 17 residues. J gave up 4 bases and V 4 bases, and 14 bases lay outside the gene matches. Germline V gives CDR1 SGHRS, CDR2 YFSETQ.

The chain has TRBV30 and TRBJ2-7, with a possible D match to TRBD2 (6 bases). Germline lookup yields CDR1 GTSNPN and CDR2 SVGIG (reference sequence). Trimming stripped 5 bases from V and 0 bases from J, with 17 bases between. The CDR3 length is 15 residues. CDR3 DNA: TGTGCCTGGCAGTGGGGACTCCCAGGCTCCTACGAGCAGTACTTC. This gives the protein CAWQWGLPGSYEQYF.

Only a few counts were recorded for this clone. The CDR3 nucleotides read TGTGCCAGCAGCGAGGGACAGACGGGCACTGAAGCTTTCTTT. As protein: CASSEGQTGTEAFF. The rearrangement links TRBV7-9 to TRBJ1-1; 7 nucleotides line up with TRBD1. The CDR3 covers 14 residues. The V gene end was trimmed by 5 bases and the J gene end by 4 bases; junction bases not matched to a gene: 7. Looked up from germline, CDR1 is SEHNR and CDR2 is FQNEAQ (reference sequence).

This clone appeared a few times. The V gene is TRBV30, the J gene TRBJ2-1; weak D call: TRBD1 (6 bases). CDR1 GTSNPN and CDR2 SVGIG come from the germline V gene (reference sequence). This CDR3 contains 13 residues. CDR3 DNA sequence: TGTGTCACTGGAGGTGGGGGCGTCGATGAGCAGTTCTTC. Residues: CVTGGGGVDEQFF.

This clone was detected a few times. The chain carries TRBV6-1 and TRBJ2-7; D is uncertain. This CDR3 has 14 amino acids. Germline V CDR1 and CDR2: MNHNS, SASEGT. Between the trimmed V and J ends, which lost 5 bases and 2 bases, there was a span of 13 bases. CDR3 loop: CASSPRHEPYEQYF. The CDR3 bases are TGTGCCAGCAGTCCTCGACACGAGCCCTACGAGCAGTACTTC.

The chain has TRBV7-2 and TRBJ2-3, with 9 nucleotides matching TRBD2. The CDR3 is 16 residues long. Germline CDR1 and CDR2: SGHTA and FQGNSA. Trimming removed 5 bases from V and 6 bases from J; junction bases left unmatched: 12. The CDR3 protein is CASSPRVAGAGDTQYF. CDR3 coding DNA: TGTGCCAGCAGCCCACGAGTAGCGGGGGCCGGGGATACGCAGTATTTT.

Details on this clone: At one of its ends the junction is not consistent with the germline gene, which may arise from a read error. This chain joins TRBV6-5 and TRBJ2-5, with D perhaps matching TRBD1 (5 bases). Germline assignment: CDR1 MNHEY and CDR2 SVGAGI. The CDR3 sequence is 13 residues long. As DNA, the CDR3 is TGTGCCAGAAGTTACGGGCAGGGTGAGAACCAGTACTTC. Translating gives CARSYGQGENQYF.

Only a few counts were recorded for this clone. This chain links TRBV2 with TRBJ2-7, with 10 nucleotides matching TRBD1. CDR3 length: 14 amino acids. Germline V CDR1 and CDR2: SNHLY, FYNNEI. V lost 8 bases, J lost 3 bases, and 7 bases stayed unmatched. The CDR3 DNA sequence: TGTGCCAGCCAACCGGGACAGGGGCACTACGAGCAGTACTTC. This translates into CASQPGQGHYEQYF. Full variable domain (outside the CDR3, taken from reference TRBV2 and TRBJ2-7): EPEVTQTPSHQVTQMGQEVILRCVPISNHLYFYWYRQILGQKVEFLVSFYNNEISEKSEIFDDQFSVERPDGSNFTLKIRSTKLEDSAMYFCASQPGQGHYEQYFGPGTRLTVT.

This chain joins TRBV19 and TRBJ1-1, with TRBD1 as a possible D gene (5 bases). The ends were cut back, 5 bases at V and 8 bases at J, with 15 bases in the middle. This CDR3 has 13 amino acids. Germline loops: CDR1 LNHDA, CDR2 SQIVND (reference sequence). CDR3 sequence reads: CASSPGLRGEAFF. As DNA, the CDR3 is TGTGCCAGTAGTCCAGGACTAAGGGGCGAAGCTTTCTTT.

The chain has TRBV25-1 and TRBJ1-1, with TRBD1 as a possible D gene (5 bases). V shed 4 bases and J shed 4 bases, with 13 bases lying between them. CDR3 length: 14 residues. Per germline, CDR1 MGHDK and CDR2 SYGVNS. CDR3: CASSAGSAFTEAFF. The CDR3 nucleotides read TGTGCCAGCAGTGCAGGGTCGGCCTTCACTGAAGCTTTCTTT.

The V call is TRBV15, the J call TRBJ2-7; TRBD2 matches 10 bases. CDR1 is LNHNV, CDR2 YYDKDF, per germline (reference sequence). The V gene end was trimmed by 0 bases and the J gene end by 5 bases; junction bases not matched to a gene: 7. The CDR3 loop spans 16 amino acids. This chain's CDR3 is CATSRDRSGGAHEQYF. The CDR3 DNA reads TGTGCCACCAGCAGAGATCGCAGCGGGGGGGCCCACGAGCAGTACTTC.

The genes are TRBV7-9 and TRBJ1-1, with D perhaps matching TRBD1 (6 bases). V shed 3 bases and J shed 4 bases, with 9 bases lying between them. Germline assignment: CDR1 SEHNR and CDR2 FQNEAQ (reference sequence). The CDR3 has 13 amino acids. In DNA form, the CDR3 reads TGTGCCAGCAGCTTGGGACATGTCACTGAAGCTTTCTTT. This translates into CASSLGHVTEAFF.

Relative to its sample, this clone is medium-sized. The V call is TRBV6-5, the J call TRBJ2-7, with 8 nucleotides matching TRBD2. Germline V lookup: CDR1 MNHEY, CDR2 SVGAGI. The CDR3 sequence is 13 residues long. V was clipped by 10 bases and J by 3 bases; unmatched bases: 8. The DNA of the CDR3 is TGTGCCACCTTGGGACTAGTGGACTACGAGCAGTACTTC. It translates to CATLGLVDYEQYF.

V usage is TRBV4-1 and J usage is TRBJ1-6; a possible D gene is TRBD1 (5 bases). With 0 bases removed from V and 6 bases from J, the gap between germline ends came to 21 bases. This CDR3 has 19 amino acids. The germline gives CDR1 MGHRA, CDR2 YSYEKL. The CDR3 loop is CASSQDGRDGSSGNSPLHF. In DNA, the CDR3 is TGCGCCAGCAGCCAAGACGGAAGGGACGGGAGTTCCGGTAATTCACCCCTCCACTTT.

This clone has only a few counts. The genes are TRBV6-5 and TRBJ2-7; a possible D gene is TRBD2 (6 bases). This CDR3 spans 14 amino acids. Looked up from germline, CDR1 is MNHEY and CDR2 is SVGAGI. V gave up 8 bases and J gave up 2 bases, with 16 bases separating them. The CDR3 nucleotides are TGTGCCAGCGGGTCGGGCGGGGCCGCCTACGAGCAGTACTTC. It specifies CASGSGGAAYEQYF.

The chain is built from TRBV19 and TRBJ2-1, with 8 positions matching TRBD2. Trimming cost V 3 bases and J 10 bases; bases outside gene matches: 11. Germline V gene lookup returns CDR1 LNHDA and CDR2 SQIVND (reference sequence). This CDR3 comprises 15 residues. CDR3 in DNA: TGTGCCAGTAGTATTCAACGGGGGGGCCATGGGGAGCAGTTCTTC. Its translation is CASSIQRGGHGEQFF.

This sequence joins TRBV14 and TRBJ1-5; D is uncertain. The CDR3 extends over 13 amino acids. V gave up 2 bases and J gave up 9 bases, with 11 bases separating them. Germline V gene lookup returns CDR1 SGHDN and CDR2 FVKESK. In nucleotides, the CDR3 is TGTGCCAGCAGCCAACGCGGGGATGGGCCCCAGCATTTT. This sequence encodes CASSQRGDGPQHF.

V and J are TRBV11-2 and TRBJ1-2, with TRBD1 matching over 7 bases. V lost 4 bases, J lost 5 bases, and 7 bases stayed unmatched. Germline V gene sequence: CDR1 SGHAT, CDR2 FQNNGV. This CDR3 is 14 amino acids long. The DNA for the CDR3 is TGTGCCAGCAGCTCCGGGACAGTCTCTTATGGCTACACCTTC. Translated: CASSSGTVSYGYTF.

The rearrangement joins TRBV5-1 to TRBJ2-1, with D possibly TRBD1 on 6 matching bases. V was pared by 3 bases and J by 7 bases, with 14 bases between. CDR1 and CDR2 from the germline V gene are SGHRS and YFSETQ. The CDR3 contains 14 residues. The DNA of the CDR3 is TGCGCCAGCAGCTCGAGAGACAGGAGGAATGAGCAGTTCTTC. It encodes CASSSRDRRNEQFF.

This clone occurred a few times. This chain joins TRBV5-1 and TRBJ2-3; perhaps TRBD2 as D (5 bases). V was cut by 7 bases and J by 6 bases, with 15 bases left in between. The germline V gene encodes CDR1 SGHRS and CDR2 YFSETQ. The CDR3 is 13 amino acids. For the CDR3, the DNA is TGCGCCAGCTGGGCGGCGGGTTCGGATACGCAGTATTTT. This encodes CASWAAGSDTQYF.

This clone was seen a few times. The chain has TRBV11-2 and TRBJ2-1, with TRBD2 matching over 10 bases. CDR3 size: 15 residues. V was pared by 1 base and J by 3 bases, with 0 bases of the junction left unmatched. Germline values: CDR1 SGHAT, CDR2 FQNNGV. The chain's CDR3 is CASSLASGGYNEQFF. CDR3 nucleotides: TGTGCCAGCAGCTTAGCTAGCGGGGGCTACAATGAGCAGTTCTTC.